This T cell receptor (beta chain) appears in the sequencing data of a study of Tregs in tolerant kidney transplant recipients. Points from the study as a whole: Expanding Tregs on activated donor B cells appeared to best identify donor-specific TCRbeta clones. Nucleotide sequences could not be compared across some patients' samples due to primer changes. Donor-specific Treg expansion exceeded global Treg expansion in tolerant patients, suggesting antigen drive.

Recipients received nonmyeloablative bone marrow transplants from related graft donors, with transient mixed chimerism. Unstimulated regulatory T cells (CD4+CD25+CD127-), CD4+CD25- non-regulatory cells, CD4 and CD8 cells were FACS-sorted from thawed PBMCs. Of note for this clone: Its antigen is not identified. From the germline J gene comes the end of the CDR3, since the read stops 3 residues before it.

CDR1 is SGHNT and CDR2 is YENEEA in the germline V gene. The CDR3 loop spans 13 amino acids. The V end was cut by 5 bases, the J end by 3 bases, with 10 bases between. Measured with immunoSEQ multiplex PCR; TCRdb has only the in-frame clones, and not every one. The table for this sample gives roughly 6,700 clones. This sequence originates from a human patient who received a combined kidney and bone marrow transplant. T cells may partly derive from the graft donor. The specimen comprised CD4+ T cells from blood (PBMCs), sampled 6 months after the transplant. The chain has TRBV11-3 and TRBJ2-5; possibly TRBD1 for D (6 bases). The CDR3 DNA, read in part, is TGTGCCAGCAGCCCCGGACAGAAAGAGACC. Protein sequence: CASSPGQKET. The full CDR3 protein is CASSPGQKETQYF.